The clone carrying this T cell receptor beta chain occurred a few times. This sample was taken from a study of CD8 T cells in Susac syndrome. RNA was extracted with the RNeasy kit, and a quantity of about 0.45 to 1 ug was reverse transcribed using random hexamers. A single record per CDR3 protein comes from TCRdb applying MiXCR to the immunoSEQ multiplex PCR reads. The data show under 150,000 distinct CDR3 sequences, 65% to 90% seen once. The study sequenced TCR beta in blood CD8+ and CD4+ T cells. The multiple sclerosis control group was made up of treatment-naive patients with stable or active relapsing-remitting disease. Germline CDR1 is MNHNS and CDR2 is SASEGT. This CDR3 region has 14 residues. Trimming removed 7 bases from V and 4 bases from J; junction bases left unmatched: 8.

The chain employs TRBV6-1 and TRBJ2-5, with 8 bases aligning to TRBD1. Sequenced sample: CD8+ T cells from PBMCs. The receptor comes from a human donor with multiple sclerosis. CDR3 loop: CASTRTGRTETQYF. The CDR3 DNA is TGTGCCAGCACCCGGACAGGGCGTACAGAGACCCAGTACTTC.